The TCR beta chain under discussion was sequenced for a study of regulatory T cells in long-lasting Graves disease. This sample's time point: persistent/refractory GD, antithyroid drugs over 5 years with positive TRAb. Making the TCR library involved RNA that had been extracted from PBMCs. American Thyroid Association guidelines were used to diagnose Graves' disease. The CDR3 extends over 17 amino acids. Arm-PCR of CDR3 regions with iRepertoire HTBI primers generated TCR beta libraries. TCRdb processed the multiplex PCR reads anew with MiXCR; each CDR3 protein has one entry. The sample has hundreds of thousands of distinct CDR3 sequences, around 32% seen once. Concerning this clonotype itself: One end of the junction fails to match germline, which may point to a read error.

Here the sequenced sample was peripheral blood mononuclear cells (PBMCs), taken when the disease was refractory, from a patient treated with antithyroid drugs. The origin of this receptor is a female donor with Graves disease. The gene calls are TRBV12-3 or TRBV12-4 and TRBJ1-1, with a weak D call TRBD1 (6 bases). CDR3 amino acids: CASSTPGTRAKNTEASF. The CDR3 DNA follows: TGTGCCAGCAGCACCCCCGGGACAAGAGCAAAGAACACTGAAGCTTCCTTT.